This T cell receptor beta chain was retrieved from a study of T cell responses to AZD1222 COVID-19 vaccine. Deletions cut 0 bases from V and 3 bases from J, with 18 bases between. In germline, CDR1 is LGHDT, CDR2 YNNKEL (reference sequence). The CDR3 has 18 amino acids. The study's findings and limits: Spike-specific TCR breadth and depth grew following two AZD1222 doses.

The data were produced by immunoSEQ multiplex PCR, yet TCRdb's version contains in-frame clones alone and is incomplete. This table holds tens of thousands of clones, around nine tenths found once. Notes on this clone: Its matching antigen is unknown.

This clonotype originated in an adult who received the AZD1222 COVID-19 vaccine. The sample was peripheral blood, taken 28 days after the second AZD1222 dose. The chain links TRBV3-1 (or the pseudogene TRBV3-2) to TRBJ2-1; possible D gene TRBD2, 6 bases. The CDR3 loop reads CASSQDRWGEDNYNEQFF. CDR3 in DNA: TGTGCCAGCAGCCAAGATAGGTGGGGGGAGGATAACTACAATGAGCAGTTCTTC.